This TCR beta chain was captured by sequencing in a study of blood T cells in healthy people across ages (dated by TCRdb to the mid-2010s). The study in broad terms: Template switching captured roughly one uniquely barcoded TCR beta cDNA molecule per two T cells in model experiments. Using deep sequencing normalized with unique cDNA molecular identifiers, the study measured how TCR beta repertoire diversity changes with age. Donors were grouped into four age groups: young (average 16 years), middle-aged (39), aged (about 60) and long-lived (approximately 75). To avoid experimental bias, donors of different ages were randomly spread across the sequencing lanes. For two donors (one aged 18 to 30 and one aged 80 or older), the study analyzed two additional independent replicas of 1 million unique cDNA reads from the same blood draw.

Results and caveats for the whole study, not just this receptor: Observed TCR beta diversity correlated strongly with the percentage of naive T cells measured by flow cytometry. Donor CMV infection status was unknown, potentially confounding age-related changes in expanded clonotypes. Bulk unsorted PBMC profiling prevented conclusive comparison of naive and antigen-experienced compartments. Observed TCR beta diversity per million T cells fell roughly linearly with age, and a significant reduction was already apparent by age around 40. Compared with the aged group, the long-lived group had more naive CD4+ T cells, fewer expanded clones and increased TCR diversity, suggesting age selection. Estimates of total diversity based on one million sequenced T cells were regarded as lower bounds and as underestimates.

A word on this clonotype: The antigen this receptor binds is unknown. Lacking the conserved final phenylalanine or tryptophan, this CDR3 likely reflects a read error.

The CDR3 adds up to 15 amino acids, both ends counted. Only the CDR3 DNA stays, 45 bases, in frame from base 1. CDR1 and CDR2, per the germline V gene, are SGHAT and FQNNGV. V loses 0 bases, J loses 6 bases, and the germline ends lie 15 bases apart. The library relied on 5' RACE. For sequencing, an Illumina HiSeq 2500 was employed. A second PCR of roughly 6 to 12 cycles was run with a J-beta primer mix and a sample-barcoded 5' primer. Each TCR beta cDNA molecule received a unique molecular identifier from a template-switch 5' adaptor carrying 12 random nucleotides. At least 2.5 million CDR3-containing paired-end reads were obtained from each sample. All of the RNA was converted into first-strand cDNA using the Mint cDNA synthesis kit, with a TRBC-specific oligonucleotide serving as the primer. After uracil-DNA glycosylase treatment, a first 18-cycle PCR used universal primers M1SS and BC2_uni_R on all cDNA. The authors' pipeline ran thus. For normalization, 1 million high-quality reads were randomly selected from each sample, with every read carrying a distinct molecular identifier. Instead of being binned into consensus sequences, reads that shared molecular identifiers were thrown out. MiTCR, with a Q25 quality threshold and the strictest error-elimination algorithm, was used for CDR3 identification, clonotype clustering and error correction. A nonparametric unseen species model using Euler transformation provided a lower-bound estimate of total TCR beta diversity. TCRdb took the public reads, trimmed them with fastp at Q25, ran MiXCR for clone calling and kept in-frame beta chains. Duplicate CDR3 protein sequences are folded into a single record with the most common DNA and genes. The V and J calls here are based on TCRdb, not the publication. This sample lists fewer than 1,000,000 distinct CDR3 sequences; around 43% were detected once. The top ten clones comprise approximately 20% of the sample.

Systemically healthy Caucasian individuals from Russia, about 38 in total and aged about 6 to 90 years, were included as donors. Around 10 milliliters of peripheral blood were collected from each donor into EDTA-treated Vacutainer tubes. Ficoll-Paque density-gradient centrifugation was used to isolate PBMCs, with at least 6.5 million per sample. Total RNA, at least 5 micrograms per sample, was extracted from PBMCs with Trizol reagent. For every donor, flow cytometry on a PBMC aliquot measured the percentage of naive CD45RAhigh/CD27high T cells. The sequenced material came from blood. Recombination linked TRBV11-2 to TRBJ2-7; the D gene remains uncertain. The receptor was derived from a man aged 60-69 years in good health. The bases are TGTGCCAGCAGCTTAGAATCTGGCCGAGGCTCCGAGCAGTACTTA. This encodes CASSLESGRGSEQYL.